This T cell receptor (beta chain) was identified during a study of human T cells and chemical hapten exposure. Study at large: Donors were sensitized with 2% DPC on the upper inner arm. The study's findings and limits: Alopecia affected the donors, so their immune response may differ from healthy people's.

Time point meaning: pre-sensitization, week 0. The treatment: therapeutic diphenylcyclopropenone sensitization with weekly scalp DPC. TCRdb ran MiXCR on the RACE reads and lists one entry per CDR3 protein. The profile shows 180,000 or so distinct CDR3 sequences, 25% to 35% of them singletons. Germline loops: CDR1 SGHRS, CDR2 YFSETQ. CDR3 size: 15 residues. Trimming took 1 base from V and 8 from J; bases not matched to a gene: 4. This clonotype was found a few times. Antigen specificity is unknown. This chain joins TRBV5-1 and TRBJ2-1; 12 bases line up with TRBD2. The clonotype comes from a young woman with alopecia areata. Some clones in this sample may be carry-over from other donors' samples. The sequences come from whole blood, collected in connection with sensitization to the hapten diphenylcyclopropenone (DPC). CDR3 in amino acids: CASSLIASGRDEQFF. Here the CDR3 DNA reads TGCGCCAGCAGCTTGATAGCTAGCGGGAGGGATGAGCAGTTCTTC.